The T cell receptor (beta chain) under discussion was sequenced for a study of T cell responses to AZD1222 COVID-19 vaccine. TCRdb's copy holds only in-frame clones and misses some; the assay was immunoSEQ multiplex PCR. This table holds some 140,000 clones, roughly 80% found once. The ends were cut back, 3 bases at V and 9 bases at J, with 5 bases in the middle. Looked up from germline, CDR1 is MDHEN and CDR2 is SYDVKM. The CDR3 spans 11 residues. Here the sequenced sample was peripheral blood, taken on day 0 of AZD1222 vaccination. V usage is TRBV28 and J usage is TRBJ2-2; D is unclear. The receptor comes from an adult in good health. CDR3 DNA: TGTGCCAGCAGTTTGTCGCGGGAGCTGTTTTTT. Amino acid sequence: CASSLSRELFF.